What follows are 8 T cell receptor beta chains derived from one specimen sequenced in a study of blood T cell repertoires in COVID-19. The data were produced by immunoSEQ multiplex PCR, yet TCRdb's version contains in-frame clones alone and is incomplete. The repertoire holds roughly 400,000 clones, with 75% to 90% as singletons. Source material: PBMCs or T cells enriched from blood (not recorded which). These receptors were taken from a man aged 25 to 40 who had recovered from COVID-19.

As to this clone: The sample holds other DNA sequences that translate to the same CDR3. In DNA form, the CDR3 reads TGTGCCAGCAGTAGGGGACAGGGAAACACCATATATTTT. Amino acid sequence: CASSRGQGNTIYF. The chain has TRBV6-5 and TRBJ1-3; 7 bases fit TRBD1. CDR3 length: 13 amino acids. V shed 5 bases, J shed 4 bases, and the junction held 2 bases outside the gene matches. Germline V CDR1 and CDR2: MNHEY, SVGAGI.

The V gene is TRBV25-1, the J gene TRBJ2-1; TRBD2 matches 9 bases. Unmatched junction bases numbered 4, after V lost 3 bases and J lost 4 bases. The germline V gene encodes CDR1 MGHDK and CDR2 SYGVNS. The CDR3 runs 15 residues. The CDR3 here is CASSETSGPYNEQFF. The CDR3 nucleotides are TGTGCCAGCAGTGAGACTAGCGGCCCGTACAATGAGCAGTTCTTC.

The J gene is TRBJ1-3, the V gene TRBV28, with a possible D match to TRBD1 (6 bases). CDR3 length: 14 amino acids. Germline CDR1 is MDHEN and CDR2 is SYDVKM. Trimming took off 6 bases at V and 7 bases at J, with 16 bases between the two ends. The CDR3 spells CASRPGQVGNTIYF. The CDR3 nucleotides read TGTGCCAGCAGACCGGGACAAGTTGGCAACACCATATATTTT.

CDR3 loop: CASSEASLVGNTIYF. The CDR3 DNA is TGTGCCAGCAGTGAAGCGAGCCTCGTCGGAAACACCATATATTTT. J is TRBJ1-3 and V is TRBV2, with unresolved D. CDR3 length: 15 amino acids. The V and J ends lost 0 bases and 4 bases respectively, with 10 bases between them. The germline V gene encodes CDR1 SNHLY and CDR2 FYNNEI.

The J gene is TRBJ2-7, the V gene TRBV4-1; no reliable D call. V gave up 2 bases and J gave up 4 bases, with 9 bases separating them. CDR3 length: 13 residues. Germline CDR1 and CDR2: MGHRA and YSYEKL. CDR3 sequence: CASSQLVQYEQYF. The CDR3 DNA follows: TGCGCCAGCAGCCAACTGGTACAATACGAGCAGTACTTC.

Here the CDR3 reads CASSRNLAGFRSTDTQYF. The CDR3 DNA reads TGTGCCAGCAGCCGAAACTTAGCGGGGTTCCGGAGCACAGATACGCAGTATTTT. The V call is TRBV11-2, the J call TRBJ2-3, with 8 bases lining up with TRBD2. V was clipped by 5 bases and J by 0 bases; unmatched bases: 13. The germline V gene has CDR1 SGHAT and CDR2 FQNNGV. This CDR3 is 18 amino acids long.

This clone was found a few times. This sequence joins TRBV6-5 and TRBJ1-4; TRBD1 matches 8 bases. Germline CDR1 and CDR2: MNHEY and SVGAGI. The CDR3 totals 14 residues. V trimming: 5 bases; J trimming: 7 bases; junction bases outside the gene matches: 6. The CDR3 DNA reads as TGTGCCAGCAGTACAGACAGGGGAGGTGAAAAACTGTTTTTT. It is translated as CASSTDRGGEKLFF.

The chain employs TRBV6-5 and TRBJ1-2; D ambiguous. V was shortened by 2 bases and J by 0 bases, with 10 bases between the two germline ends. The CDR3 has 15 amino acids. Per the germline V gene, CDR1 is MNHEY and CDR2 is SVGAGI. The CDR3 DNA sequence: TGTGCCAGCAGTTACCAGGCAAACCCTAACTATGGCTACACCTTC. This sequence encodes CASSYQANPNYGYTF.